The 23 T cell receptor beta chains given below trace back to one sample, sequenced in a study of blood T cell repertoires in COVID-19. Method: immunoSEQ multiplex PCR; TCRdb's copy keeps in-frame clones and lacks some. The repertoire consists of 490,000 or so clones, with 88% occurring once and the leading ten covering 1.5% to 2%. The sequenced sample consisted of PBMCs or T cells enriched from blood (not recorded which). The receptors derive from a woman between 35 and 50 years old who had recovered from COVID-19.

The chain couples TRBV5-8 to TRBJ1-4, with 7 bases identical to TRBD1. Germline V gives CDR1 SGHTS, CDR2 YDEGEE. The J segment lost 5 bases and the V segment lost 2 bases, leaving 6 bases of the junction unmatched. This CDR3 has 15 amino acids. CDR3 in DNA: TGTGCCAGCAGCTTATTGGGACAGCTCAATGAAAAACTGTTTTTT. It yields the protein CASSLLGQLNEKLFF.

The rearrangement joins TRBV29-1 to TRBJ2-7, with 8 bases fitting TRBD2. This CDR3 has 14 amino acids. Germline V CDR1 and CDR2: SQVTM, ANQGSEA. The V gene end was trimmed by 6 bases and the J gene end by 4 bases; junction bases not matched to a gene: 11. The CDR3 region is CSVGPTSGGYEQYF. The CDR3 coding sequence is TGCAGCGTGGGCCCCACTAGCGGTGGGTACGAGCAGTACTTC.

This rearrangement joins TRBV7-2 to TRBJ1-5, with D uncertain. Deletions cut 1 base from V and 1 base from J, with 8 bases between. CDR1 SGHTA and CDR2 FQGNSA come from the germline V gene. The length of the CDR3 is 15 residues. The CDR3 sequence: CASSLGQVSNQPQHF. The CDR3 region has the DNA TGTGCCAGCAGCTTAGGGCAGGTGAGCAATCAGCCCCAGCATTTT.

The V call is TRBV29-1, the J call TRBJ1-2; D call uncertain. V dropped 5 bases and J dropped 7 bases, with 14 bases sitting between them. The CDR3 covers 12 residues. CDR1 and CDR2 from the germline V gene are SQVTM and ANQGSEA. The CDR3 loop is CSVQTSGSGYTF. The CDR3, as DNA: TGCAGCGTTCAAACATCGGGTAGTGGCTACACCTTC.

The chain joins TRBV7-9 to TRBJ2-7; tentative D call: TRBD1 (6 bases). The CDR3 consists of 15 residues. V gave up 5 bases and J gave up 2 bases, with 16 bases separating them. Germline CDR1 SEHNR, CDR2 FQNEAQ (reference sequence). CDR3 protein: CASSDTGPGTYEQYF. In nucleotides, the CDR3 is TGTGCCAGCAGCGACACAGGGCCCGGGACCTACGAGCAGTACTTC.

This sequence joins TRBV7-6 and TRBJ2-7; no clear D. The ends were cut back, 3 bases at V and 2 bases at J, with 14 bases in the middle. Germline assignment: CDR1 SGHVS and CDR2 FNYEAQ. The CDR3 runs 15 residues. The CDR3 DNA reads as TGTGCCAGCAGCTTGGAGTCTGGGTTTACCTACGAGCAGTACTTC. Translation: CASSLESGFTYEQYF. Drawing the rest from reference TRBV7-6 and TRBJ2-7, the complete variable domain is GAGVSQSPRYKVTKRGQDVALRCDPISGHVSLYWYRQALGQGPEFLTYFNYEAQQDKSGLPNDRFSAERPEGSISTLTIQRTEQRDSAMYRCASSLESGFTYEQYFGPGTRLTVT.

The chain carries TRBV27 and TRBJ2-7; 7 nucleotides line up with TRBD2. The CDR3 extends over 16 amino acids. Germline loops: CDR1 MNHEY, CDR2 SMNVEV (reference sequence). V lost 6 bases to trimming and J lost 6 bases; unmatched junction nucleotides: 17. The CDR3 is CASSPPTVRERGEQYF. The CDR3 DNA sequence: TGTGCCAGCAGCCCCCCAACCGTGCGGGAGCGGGGCGAGCAGTACTTC.

The gene calls are TRBV4-1 and TRBJ2-1, with unresolved D. V was trimmed by 1 base and J by 4 bases, leaving 5 bases between them. Germline V gene data show CDR1 as MGHRA and CDR2 as YSYEKL. The CDR3 totals 13 residues. The CDR3 spells CASSQGPYNEQFF. CDR3 in DNA: TGCGCCAGCAGCCAAGGTCCGTACAATGAGCAGTTCTTC.

The CDR3 here is CASSPPSVSGNTIYF. The CDR3 nucleotides read TGTGCCAGCTCACCACCGTCCGTCTCTGGAAACACCATATATTTT. V gene TRBV18 combines with J gene TRBJ1-3; no firm D call. Germline lookup yields CDR1 KGHSH and CDR2 LQKENI. Trimming took 0 bases from V and 0 from J, leaving 6 bases between them. CDR3 size: 15 residues.

This clone came up once. The V call is TRBV14, the J call TRBJ2-1, with D perhaps TRBD1 (5 bases). V lost 2 bases and J 11 bases, leaving 16 bases between the germline ends. CDR1 is SGHDN and CDR2 is FVKESK in the germline V gene. The CDR3 has 14 residues. The CDR3 here is CASSQSAQGRKQFF. In DNA form, the CDR3 reads TGTGCCAGCAGCCAAAGTGCGCAGGGTCGGAAGCAGTTCTTC.

CDR3 protein: CASTLRQRDTQYF. CDR3 coding DNA: TGTGCCAGCACTCTGAGGCAGCGCGATACGCAGTATTTT. The chain has TRBV12-3 or TRBV12-4 and TRBJ2-3; no reliable D call. The V gene lost 7 bases and the J gene lost 6 bases, with 14 bases spanning the gap. This CDR3 is 13 amino acids long.

This clone was found a few times. This sequence joins TRBV27 and TRBJ2-7; 7 positions agree with TRBD2. Germline lookup yields CDR1 MNHEY and CDR2 SMNVEV (reference sequence). V lost 4 bases, J lost 1 base, and 4 bases stayed unmatched. This CDR3 spans 14 amino acids. For the CDR3, the DNA is TGTGCCAGCAGTTCACCGGGAGGTTCCTACGAGCAGTACTTC. As protein: CASSSPGGSYEQYF.

The chain is built from TRBV27 and TRBJ1-2; TRBD1 matches 7 bases. Unmatched junction bases numbered 13, after V lost 3 bases and J lost 0 bases. The germline V gene encodes CDR1 MNHEY and CDR2 SMNVEV (reference sequence). CDR3 length: 18 residues. This chain's CDR3 is CASSFVWQGDRANYGYTF. CDR3 sequence (DNA): TGTGCCAGCAGTTTTGTATGGCAGGGGGATAGAGCTAACTATGGCTACACCTTC.

The J gene is TRBJ2-3, the V gene TRBV7-2; D is possibly TRBD2 (6 bases). There are 15 residues in the CDR3. Trimming left V 4 bases short and J 0 bases short, with 11 bases between. Germline CDR1 and CDR2: SGHTA and FQGNSA. CDR3 in amino acids: CASSSFRGSTDTQYF. The CDR3 DNA follows: TGTGCCAGCAGCTCCTTTCGGGGGAGCACAGATACGCAGTATTTT.

The CDR3 loop reads CAHRLTDRNEKLFF. The CDR3 nucleotides are TGTGCCCACCGATTGACAGACCGTAATGAAAAACTGTTTTTT. V and J are TRBV30 and TRBJ1-4; possibly TRBD1 for D (5 bases). The V gene's germline CDR1 is GTSNPN and CDR2 SVGIG (reference sequence). The CDR3 loop spans 14 amino acids. Trimming left V 8 bases short and J 4 bases short, with 17 bases between.

Only one count was recorded for this clone. The gene calls are TRBV2 and TRBJ1-2; 10 bases match TRBD1. The CDR3 runs 14 residues. V was pared by 6 bases and J by 4 bases, with 5 bases of the junction left unmatched. CDR1 SNHLY and CDR2 FYNNEI come from the germline V gene. The CDR3 loop is CASSDRGLGYGYTF. The DNA of the CDR3 is TGTGCCAGCAGCGACAGGGGGCTAGGCTATGGCTACACCTTC.

V gene TRBV7-2 combines with J gene TRBJ2-5; 10 positions agree with TRBD2. There are 14 residues in the CDR3. The germline gives CDR1 SGHTA, CDR2 FQGNSA. The V gene end was trimmed by 7 bases and the J gene end by 5 bases; junction bases not matched to a gene: 7. CDR3: CASKAGGSMETQYF. As DNA, the CDR3 is TGTGCCAGCAAAGCGGGAGGGTCTATGGAGACCCAGTACTTC.

V and J are TRBV2 and TRBJ1-2; a possible D gene is TRBD1 (6 bases). Germline V gene lookup returns CDR1 SNHLY and CDR2 FYNNEI. The V end was cut by 2 bases, the J end by 8 bases, with 9 bases between. The CDR3 has 12 amino acids. The CDR3 protein is CASSETGRGYTF. CDR3 nucleotides: TGTGCCAGCAGTGAAACAGGGCGCGGCTACACCTTC.

The chain carries TRBV19 and TRBJ2-3, with D hard to call. Trimming removed 3 bases from V and 2 bases from J, with 6 bases in between. This CDR3 spans 13 amino acids. Germline V gene data show CDR1 as LNHDA and CDR2 as SQIVND (reference sequence). The CDR3 spells CASSIGLTDTQYF. CDR3 DNA: TGTGCCAGTAGTATTGGGCTCACAGATACGCAGTATTTT.

This chain links TRBV24-1 with TRBJ1-1; the D gene is possibly TRBD1 (5 bases). Germline V lookup: CDR1 KGHDR, CDR2 SFDVKD. This CDR3 has 17 residues. V dropped 0 bases and J dropped 3 bases, with 16 bases sitting between them. This CDR3 is CATSDLRGLESDTEAFF. In DNA, the CDR3 is TGTGCCACCAGTGATTTGAGGGGACTGGAGAGTGACACTGAAGCTTTCTTT.

The rearrangement links TRBV10-1 to TRBJ2-5; no clear D gene. From germline, CDR1 is WNHNN and CDR2 SYGVQD (reference sequence). Trimming shortened V by 2 bases and J by 5 bases, and 6 bases separated the two germline ends. The CDR3 covers 12 residues. The CDR3 DNA sequence: TGCGCCAGCAGTGAGAACGGGGAGACCCAGTACTTC. This sequence encodes CASSENGETQYF.

The chain carries TRBV4-2 and TRBJ2-5; possibly TRBD2 for D (6 bases). The V and J ends lost 4 bases and 4 bases respectively, with 19 bases between them. The CDR3 is made up of 16 amino acids. Germline CDR1 is LGHNA and CDR2 is YNFKEQ. The DNA for the CDR3 is TGTGCCAGCAGCCTATCTAACGGGAGAGGTTCAGAGACCCAGTACTTC. This translates into CASSLSNGRGSETQYF.

This chain links TRBV20-1 with TRBJ2-7, with D possibly being TRBD1 (6 bases). This CDR3 comprises 17 residues. The V gene lost 3 bases and the J gene lost 2 bases, with 23 bases spanning the gap. Looked up from germline, CDR1 is DFQATT and CDR2 is SNEGSKA (reference sequence). CDR3 residues: CSASLFSGQTITYEQYF. The CDR3, as DNA: TGCAGTGCTAGTTTATTTTCCGGACAGACCATAACCTACGAGCAGTACTTC.